These T cell receptor beta chains were read from a single sample in a study of blood T cell repertoires in COVID-19. TCRdb's copy holds only in-frame clones and misses some; the assay was immunoSEQ multiplex PCR. The data contain 100,000 to 130,000 clones, 70% to 90% of them singletons. Sequencing was done on a sample of peripheral blood. These receptors all stem from a man aged 50-60 years with active or convalescent COVID-19. CDR3s include the opening cysteine and the closing phenylalanine or tryptophan. Fields, in order: V gene, J gene, clone size, D gene, CDR3 DNA, CDR3 protein. D genes are given only for firm matches. Clone size, where shown, is once, few, many, or a class for clones that have expanded.

>TRBV7-2|TRBJ2-3|-|TRBD2
TGTGCCAGCAGCTTAAGTAGCGGGAGGGTGGATACGCAGTATTTT
CASSLSSGRVDTQYF
>TRBV27|TRBJ1-6|-|TRBD1
TGTGCCAGCAGATCGGGACAGGCGGTTTCACCCCTCCACTTT
CASRSGQAVSPLHF
>TRBV19|TRBJ2-5|-|-
TGTGCCAGTAGGATGGTGGGACTCGAAGAGACCCAGTACTTC
CASRMVGLEETQYF
>TRBV6-1|TRBJ2-7|-|TRBD2
TGTGCCAGCAGTGAACTAGCGGGAGGCCACGAGCAGTACTTC
CASSELAGGHEQYF
>TRBV30|TRBJ1-5|-|-
TGTGCCTGGAGCCCCTTTAGCAATCAGCCCCAGCATTTT
CAWSPFSNQPQHF
>TRBV2|TRBJ2-5|-|-
TGTGCCAGCAGTGAAAGGGGCAGGGGCGGGGAGACCCAGTACTTC
CASSERGRGGETQYF
>TRBV24-1|TRBJ1-2|-|-
TGTGCCACCAGCTCGGACAGTACTAACTATGGCTACACCTTC
CATSSDSTNYGYTF
>TRBV19|TRBJ2-6|once|-
TGTGCCAGTAGTTTACACAGGGCCCCTGGGGCCAACGTCCTGACTTTC
CASSLHRAPGANVLTF
>TRBV16|TRBJ1-3|-|TRBD1
TGTGCCAGCAGCCAATCGGGACAGCAGTCGGGAAACACCATATATTTT
CASSQSGQQSGNTIYF
>TRBV7-9|TRBJ2-3|-|-
TGTGCCAGCAGCGCCACTGGCACAGATACGCAGTATTTT
CASSATGTDTQYF
>TRBV10-2|TRBJ2-6|-|TRBD2
TGCGCCAGCAACCCGACTAGCGGGATTAGGTCTGGGGCCAACGTCCTGACTTTC
CASNPTSGIRSGANVLTF
>TRBV6-6|TRBJ2-2|-|TRBD2
TGTGCCAGCAGCACCGGGACTAGCATGGTCGGGGAGCTGTTTTTT
CASSTGTSMVGELFF
>TRBV5-4|TRBJ1-2|-|-
TGTGCCAGCAGCTTGGCCGGGAAGGTTCACTATGGCTACACCTTC
CASSLAGKVHYGYTF
>TRBV7-2|TRBJ2-6|-|-
TGTGCCAGCAGCTTGGGACACCTCTCTGGGGCCAACGTCCTGACTTTC
CASSLGHLSGANVLTF
>TRBV27|TRBJ2-1|-|-
TGTGCCAGCAGTTTACCCCTTGGGGGCGGAGGCAATGAGCAGTTCTTC
CASSLPLGGGGNEQFF
>TRBV4-2|TRBJ1-3|-|-
TGTGCCAGCAGCCAAGAAGGTGGGTGGGGCGGAAACACCATATATTTT
CASSQEGGWGGNTIYF
>TRBV5-1|TRBJ1-6|-|-
TGCGCCAGCAGCTTGGACAGTTTTAATTCACCCCTCCACTTT
CASSLDSFNSPLHF
>TRBV9|TRBJ2-7|-|-
TGTGCCAGCAGCCTGACACCGGGGGAGAGGGAGCAGTACTTC
CASSLTPGEREQYF
>TRBV30|TRBJ1-1|-|TRBD1
TGTGCCTGGAGACGGGACAGGGGTGGAGCTGAAGCTTTCTTT
CAWRRDRGGAEAFF
>TRBV28|TRBJ2-7|-|TRBD1
TGTGCCAGCAGTTCTCCGGGACAGTCCTACGAGCAGTACTTC
CASSSPGQSYEQYF
>TRBV2|TRBJ2-5|-|TRBD2
TGTGCCAGCCCAGTAGCGGGAGAAGGGGAGACCCAGTACTTC
CASPVAGEGETQYF
>TRBV28|TRBJ1-6|-|-
TGTGCCAGCAGTTTGGGGGGGGAGCCCCTCCACTTT
CASSLGGEPLHF
>TRBV4-1|TRBJ2-7|-|TRBD2
TGCGCCAGCAGCCAAGAGGCGGGGAGGGCCTCCTACGAGCAGTACTTC
CASSQEAGRASYEQYF
>TRBV10-2|TRBJ2-3|-|TRBD2
TGCGCCAGCAGTGAGTTGGGGTTTAGAAGCGGGAGGCGTGGAGATACGCAGTATTTT
CASSELGFRSGRRGDTQYF
>TRBV10-1|TRBJ2-1|-|TRBD2
TGCGCCAGCAGCCCCCCGACTAGCGGGAGGGCCGAAGGACTCAATGAGCAGTTCTTC
CASSPPTSGRAEGLNEQFF
>TRBV6-6|TRBJ2-1|-|TRBD2
TGTGCCAGCAGTTACCCCGGGACTAGCGGCTACAATGAGCAGTTCTTC
CASSYPGTSGYNEQFF
>TRBV2|TRBJ2-5|-|-
TGTGCCATCCCGGACACGATTGGAACCCAGTACTTC
CAIPDTIGTQYF
>TRBV28|TRBJ2-1|-|TRBD2
TGTGCCAGCAGTTTTTCCCCCCGGACTAGCGGGACTCTCGATGAGCAGTTCTTC
CASSFSPRTSGTLDEQFF
>TRBV6-1|TRBJ1-3|-|-
TGTGCCAGCAGTGAACGCGAAACTGGAAACACCATATATTTT
CASSERETGNTIYF
>TRBV29-1|TRBJ2-7|-|-
TGCAGCGTTACAGGACAGAACCCCTACGAGCAGTACTTC
CSVTGQNPYEQYF
>TRBV19|TRBJ1-5|few|TRBD1
TGTGCCAGCAAGGGACAGGGAAGCAGGATAGATCAGCCCCAGCATTTT
CASKGQGSRIDQPQHF
>TRBV29-1|TRBJ1-1|-|-
TGCAGCGTTTGTGACAGGTCGAACACTGAAGCTTTCTTT
CSVCDRSNTEAFF
>TRBV2|TRBJ1-2|-|-
TGTGCCAGCAGTGAATCCCCGCGGGGTGGCTACACCTTC
CASSESPRGGYTF
>TRBV10-2|TRBJ2-3|-|-
TGCGCCAGCAAACAGGGCACAGATACGCAGTATTTT
CASKQGTDTQYF
>TRBV7-8|TRBJ2-7|-|TRBD2
TGTGCCAGCAGCCTGAGCGGGAGTGGGTACGAGCAGTACTTC
CASSLSGSGYEQYF
>TRBV30|TRBJ1-2|-|-
TGTGCCTGGGGGGAGTTCGCTGGCTACACCTTC
CAWGEFAGYTF